This is a list of T cell receptor beta chains from one sample in a study of cytomegalovirus exposure and HLA in healthy donors. Generated by immunoSEQ multiplex PCR, the TCRdb table keeps only in-frame clones and is missing some. The repertoire holds 90,000 to 110,000 clones, with about 15% as singletons. The sequencing sample was made of PBMCs. The source of these receptors is a female donor in good health and CMV-seronegative. Both conserved end residues are part of each CDR3. A D gene is named only where the DNA matches it firmly. The size entry is marked missing in some rows and otherwise reads once, few, many or a size class.

d_call	v_call	clone_size	j_call	cdr3_nt	cdr3_aa
.	TRBV9	.	TRBJ1-1	TGTGCCAGCAGCGTACAGGGTGACACTGAAGCTTTCTTT	CASSVQGDTEAFF
.	TRBV5-6	.	TRBJ2-7	TGTGCCAGCAGCCCCTTCCTTTCCTACGAGCAGTACTTC	CASSPFLSYEQYF
TRBD2	TRBV4-3	.	TRBJ2-2	TGCGCCAGCAGCCAAGATCTGGTGCGGGAGGGCACCGGGGAGCTGTTTTTT	CASSQDLVREGTGELFF
.	TRBV6-5	.	TRBJ2-2	TGTGCCAGCACCAAGGGGAATACCGGGGAGCTGTTTTTT	CASTKGNTGELFF
TRBD2	TRBV4-3	few	TRBJ2-2	TGCGCCAGCAGCCAAGATCGGACTAGCGGGGGGCCCACCGGGGAGCTGTTTTTT	CASSQDRTSGGPTGELFF
TRBD2	TRBV7-8	.	TRBJ2-3	TGTGCCAGCAGCTTAGTTGCGAGACTAGCTGGAGATACGCAGTATTTT	CASSLVARLAGDTQYF
.	TRBV2	few	TRBJ1-1	TGTGCCAGCAACGTCAGGGACACTGAAGCTTTCTTT	CASNVRDTEAFF
TRBD1	TRBV6-1	many	TRBJ2-7	TGTGCCAGGGAGGGACAGGACCTCTCCTACGAGCAGTACTTC	CAREGQDLSYEQYF
TRBD1	TRBV7-9	few	TRBJ1-2	TGTGCCAGCAGCCCCTCGATAGAAGGGACAGTACCTTATGGCTACACCTTC	CASSPSIEGTVPYGYTF
TRBD1	TRBV6-5	.	TRBJ2-7	TGTGCCAGCAGAAAACCTGGACAGGAACGCTACGAGCAGTACTTC	CASRKPGQERYEQYF
TRBD1	TRBV19	.	TRBJ1-2	TGTGCCAGTAGTTTCAGGGGGCGCCTTCAAGAGGGCTACACCTTC	CASSFRGRLQEGYTF
TRBD1	TRBV28	once	TRBJ1-2	TGTGCCAGCATCGACAGGGGGCGGAGTGGCTACACCTTC	CASIDRGRSGYTF
.	TRBV6-6	.	TRBJ1-2	TGTGCCAGCAGTTACTCGAGGGAGCCCTATGGCTACACCTTC	CASSYSREPYGYTF
.	TRBV28	.	TRBJ1-2	TGTGCCAGCAGCGACAGTGGTAACTATGGCTACACCTTC	CASSDSGNYGYTF
.	TRBV15	few	TRBJ1-1	TGTGCCACCAGCCAAAACCCGGGGGGGGGCTCTGAAGCTTTCTTT	CATSQNPGGGSEAFF
TRBD2	TRBV7-2	few	TRBJ2-1	TGTGCCAGCAGCGCTATGACTATGACTAGCGGGGGAAAGATGTTCTTC	CASSAMTMTSGGKMFF
.	TRBV19	.	TRBJ1-2	TGTGCCAGTAGTTCTTCTGGGGGCGGCTATGGCTACACCTTC	CASSSSGGGYGYTF
TRBD2	TRBV11-2	.	TRBJ2-4	TGTGCCAGCAGCCCCCTGGGACTAGCGGAAAACATTCAGTACTTC	CASSPLGLAENIQYF
.	TRBV28	few	TRBJ2-7	TGTGCCAGCAGTTTACAGGAAAACTACGAGCAGTACTTC	CASSLQENYEQYF
.	TRBV6-6	.	TRBJ2-1	TGTGCCAGCAACGGCGGTTACAATGAGCAGTTCTTC	CASNGGYNEQFF
.	TRBV9	few	TRBJ2-1	TGTGCCAGCAGCGTAGGACAAGAGCAGTTCTTC	CASSVGQEQFF
.	TRBV2	few	TRBJ1-1	TGTGCCAGCACTTGGGAGCTGAACACTGAAGCTTTCTTT	CASTWELNTEAFF
TRBD1	TRBV6-5	.	TRBJ1-2	TGTGCCAGCAGACCGACAGGGGGGTTTGGCTACACCTTC	CASRPTGGFGYTF
.	TRBV19	.	TRBJ2-5	TGTGCCAGTAGTATCTCGACAGGACAAGAGACCCAGTACTTC	CASSISTGQETQYF
.	TRBV7-2	.	TRBJ2-1	TGTGCCAGCAGCTCTCGCGTAAGCTCCTACAATGAGCAGTTCTTC	CASSSRVSSYNEQFF
TRBD1	TRBV27	.	TRBJ1-4	TGTGCCAGCAGTGCCGGACAGGGTAACACTAATGAAAAACTGTTTTTT	CASSAGQGNTNEKLFF
TRBD2	TRBV6-6	few	TRBJ2-3	TGTGCCAGCAGCCCCGGGAGGGTCACAGATACGCAGTATTTT	CASSPGRVTDTQYF
.	TRBV25-1	few	TRBJ2-1	TGTGCCAGCAGAGAGAATGAGCAGTTCTTC	CASRENEQFF
.	TRBV19	.	TRBJ1-2	TGTGCCAGTAGTATAGGCGACAGTAGGTATGGCTACACCTTC	CASSIGDSRYGYTF